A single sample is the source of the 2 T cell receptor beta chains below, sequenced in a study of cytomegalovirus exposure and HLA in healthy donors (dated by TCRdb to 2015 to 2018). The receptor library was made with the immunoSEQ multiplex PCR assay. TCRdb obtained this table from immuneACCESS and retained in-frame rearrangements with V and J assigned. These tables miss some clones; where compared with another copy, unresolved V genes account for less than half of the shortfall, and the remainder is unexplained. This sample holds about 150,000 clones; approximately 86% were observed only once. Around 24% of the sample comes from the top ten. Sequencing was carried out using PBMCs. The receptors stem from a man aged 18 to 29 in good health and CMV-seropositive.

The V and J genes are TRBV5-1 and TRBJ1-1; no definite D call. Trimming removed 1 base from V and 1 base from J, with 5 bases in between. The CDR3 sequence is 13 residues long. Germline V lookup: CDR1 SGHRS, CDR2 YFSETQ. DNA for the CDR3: TGCGCCAGCAGCTTGTTCGGGAACACTGAAGCTTTCTTT. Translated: CASSLFGNTEAFF.

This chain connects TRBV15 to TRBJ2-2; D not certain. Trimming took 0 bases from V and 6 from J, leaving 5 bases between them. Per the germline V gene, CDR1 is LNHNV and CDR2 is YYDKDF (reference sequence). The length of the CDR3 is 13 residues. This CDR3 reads CATSRDNAGELFF. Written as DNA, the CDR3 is TGTGCCACCAGCAGAGATAATGCCGGGGAGCTGTTTTTT.